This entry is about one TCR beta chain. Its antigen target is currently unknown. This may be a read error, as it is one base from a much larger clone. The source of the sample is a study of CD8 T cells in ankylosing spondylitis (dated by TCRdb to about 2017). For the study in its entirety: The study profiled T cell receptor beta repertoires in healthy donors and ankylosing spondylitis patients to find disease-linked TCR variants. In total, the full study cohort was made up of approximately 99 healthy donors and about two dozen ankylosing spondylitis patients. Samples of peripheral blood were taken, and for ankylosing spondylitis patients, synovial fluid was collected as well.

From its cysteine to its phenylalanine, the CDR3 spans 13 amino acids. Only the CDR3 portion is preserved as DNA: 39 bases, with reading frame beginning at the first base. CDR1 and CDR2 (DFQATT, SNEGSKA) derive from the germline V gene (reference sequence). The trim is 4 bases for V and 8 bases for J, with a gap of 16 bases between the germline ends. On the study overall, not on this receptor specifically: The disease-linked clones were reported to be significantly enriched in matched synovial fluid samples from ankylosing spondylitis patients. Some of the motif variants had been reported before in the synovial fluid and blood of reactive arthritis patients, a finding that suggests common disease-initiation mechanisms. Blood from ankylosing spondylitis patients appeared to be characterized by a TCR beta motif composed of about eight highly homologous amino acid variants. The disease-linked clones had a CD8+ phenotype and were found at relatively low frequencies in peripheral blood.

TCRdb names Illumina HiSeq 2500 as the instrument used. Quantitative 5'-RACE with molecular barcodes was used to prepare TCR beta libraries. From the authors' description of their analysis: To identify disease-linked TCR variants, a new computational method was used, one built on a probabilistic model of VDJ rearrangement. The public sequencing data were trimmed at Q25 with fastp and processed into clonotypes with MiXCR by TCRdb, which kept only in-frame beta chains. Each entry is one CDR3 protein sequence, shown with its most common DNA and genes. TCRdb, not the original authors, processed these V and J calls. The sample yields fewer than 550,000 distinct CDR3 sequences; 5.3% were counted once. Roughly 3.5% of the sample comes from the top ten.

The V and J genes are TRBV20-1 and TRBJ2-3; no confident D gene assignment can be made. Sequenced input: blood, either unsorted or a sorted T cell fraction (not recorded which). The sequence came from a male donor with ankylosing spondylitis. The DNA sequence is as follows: TGCAGTGCTACCGGACGGTCGTTTAGTACGCAGTATTTT. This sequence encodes CSATGRSFSTQYF.